These 8 T cell receptor beta chains originate from one sample sequenced in a study of blood T cell repertoires in COVID-19. Data came from immunoSEQ multiplex PCR; TCRdb stores just in-frame clones and leaves some out. Of over 200,000 clones in the sample, 88% were seen once. Sequencing input: peripheral blood. Receptors originate from a man younger than 35 with active or convalescent COVID-19.

This chain links TRBV27 with TRBJ1-2, with D tentatively TRBD1 (5 bases). The V gene's germline CDR1 is MNHEY and CDR2 SMNVEV (reference sequence). The CDR3 length is 16 residues. Between the trimmed V and J ends, which lost 5 bases and 4 bases, there was a span of 20 bases. The CDR3 spells CASSPQRQGLGYGYTF. In DNA form, the CDR3 reads TGTGCCAGCAGTCCCCAGAGGCAGGGCCTGGGCTATGGCTACACCTTC.

The V gene is TRBV3-1 (or the pseudogene TRBV3-2), the J gene TRBJ1-2; 7 bases agree with TRBD1. This CDR3 contains 15 residues. V lost 4 bases, J lost 3 bases, and 8 bases stayed unmatched. Germline CDR1 reads LGHDT; CDR2 reads YNNKEL (reference sequence). DNA for the CDR3: TGTGCCAGCAGCCCAAACAGGGGTACCGACTATGGCTACACCTTC. This sequence encodes CASSPNRGTDYGYTF.

The CDR3 DNA reads as TGTGCCAGTACTAAGAACACCGGGGAGCTGTTTTTT. Encoded protein: CASTKNTGELFF. The V and J genes are TRBV19 and TRBJ2-2; D unclear. Germline V gene sequence: CDR1 LNHDA, CDR2 SQIVND (reference sequence). The length of the CDR3 is 12 residues. V shed 7 bases and J shed 1 base, with 4 bases lying between them.

This chain uses TRBV30 with TRBJ1-1; 8 nucleotides align to TRBD1. Per germline, CDR1 GTSNPN and CDR2 SVGIG (reference sequence). V gave up 4 bases and J gave up 4 bases; unmatched junction bases: 5. The CDR3 runs 13 residues. The CDR3 protein is CAWNQGAATEAFF. The CDR3 region has the DNA TGTGCCTGGAACCAGGGGGCAGCCACTGAAGCTTTCTTT.

This chain connects TRBV7-2 to TRBJ1-1; no clear D gene. The CDR3 loop spans 14 amino acids. Trimming took off 7 bases at V and 5 bases at J, with 17 bases between the two ends. Germline V lookup: CDR1 SGHTA, CDR2 FQGNSA. Written as DNA, the CDR3 is TGTGCCAGCACTCAGGCCGGGAGTATAACTGAAGCTTTCTTT. It translates to CASTQAGSITEAFF.

The chain is built from TRBV28 and TRBJ2-3; 7 bases match TRBD2. CDR1 and CDR2 (germline): MDHEN, SYDVKM. V lost 7 bases, J lost 6 bases, and 13 bases stayed unmatched. The CDR3 covers 15 residues. The CDR3 sequence is CASISLAWHSDTQYF. The CDR3 DNA is TGTGCCAGCATATCACTAGCGTGGCATTCGGATACGCAGTATTTT.

The V call is TRBV19, the J call TRBJ1-1; tentatively, D is TRBD1 (6 bases). Trimming removed 5 bases at V and 1 base at J, with 14 bases between. Germline CDR1 and CDR2: LNHDA and SQIVND (reference sequence). This CDR3 spans 15 amino acids. CDR3 in amino acids: CASSPTGGANTEAFF. The CDR3 region has the DNA TGTGCCAGTAGTCCCACCGGGGGGGCGAACACTGAAGCTTTCTTT.

The chain couples TRBV6-2 or TRBV6-3 to TRBJ2-7, with D possibly being TRBD1 (6 bases). V dropped 0 bases and J dropped 2 bases, with 17 bases sitting between them. CDR1 and CDR2 (germline): MNHEY, SVGEGT. This CDR3 comprises 17 residues. The CDR3 DNA reads as TGTGCCAGCAGTTACTCGCAGGACAGCCCAGGAACCTACGAGCAGTACTTC. Encoded protein: CASSYSQDSPGTYEQYF.